This paragraph reports one T cell receptor beta chain. Its antigen is not identified. These data belong to a study of graft-versus-host responses after intestinal transplantation. About the research overall: Transplant types were multivisceral, liver-intestinal, or isolated intestinal. The whole recipient group had anti-thymocyte globulin induction followed by tacrolimus and steroids for two to three years. Findings of the study overall: Declines in HvG clones occurring early post-transplant were associated with peak circulating GvH clone levels. Present in recipient marrow, GvH clones included some that appeared first in ileum or blood.

The germline V gene has CDR1 SGHNT and CDR2 YYREEE (reference sequence). Trimming removed 0 bases from V and 2 bases from J, with 18 bases in between. This CDR3 is 17 amino acids long. Clones were sequenced by immunoSEQ multiplex PCR, and TCRdb holds only the in-frame ones, with some missing. The table shows 70,000 to 95,000 clones, with roughly 93% occurring only once. The specimen was unstimulated CD8+ T cells sorted from spleen or lymph node cells, collected before transplant. The J gene is TRBJ2-7, the V gene TRBV5-4, with a possible D match to TRBD1 (8 bases). The clonotype comes from a human donor who was the organ donor for an intestinal transplant. This CDR3 is CASSLDRGGPATYEQYF. As DNA, the CDR3 is TGTGCCAGCAGCTTGGACAGGGGGGGACCCGCAACCTACGAGCAGTACTTC.